The rows below give T cell receptor beta chains drawn from one sample of a study of T cells in Graves' hyperthyroidism and ophthalmopathy. TCRdb analysed the multiplex PCR reads with MiXCR anew, one entry per CDR3 protein. The sample comprises a few hundred thousand distinct CDR3 sequences, 40% to 55% of which are singletons, and 8.2% rests with the top ten. Sequences were obtained from peripheral blood or thyroid tissue (not recorded which). The origin of the receptors is a woman between 18 and 29 years old with Graves' hyperthyroidism. The CDR3 runs from the conserved cysteine through the conserved F or W. A D gene is named only where the DNA matches it firmly. Clone size is given for some rows only: seen once, a few or many times, or a class if the clone is expanded.

j_call v_call d_call clone_size cdr3_aa cdr3_nt
TRBJ1-2 TRBV7-9 - many CASSLGGGDYGYTF TGTGCCAGCAGCTTGGGCGGAGGTGACTATGGCTACACCTTC
TRBJ2-7 TRBV7-9 TRBD2 few CASSSLAEPAYEQYF TGTGCCAGCAGCTCCCTAGCGGAGCCCGCCTACGAGCAGTACTTC
TRBJ1-1 TRBV2 - - CASRTTGTGEAFF TGTGCCAGCAGAACTACAGGGACGGGTGAAGCTTTCTTT
TRBJ2-7 TRBV6-6 TRBD2 few CASSYLAGASYEQYF TGTGCCAGCAGTTACCTAGCGGGAGCCTCCTACGAGCAGTACTTC
TRBJ2-7 TRBV7-1 - - CASSSELQGYEQYF TGTGCCAGCAGCTCAGAATTACAGGGCTACGAGCAGTACTTC
TRBJ2-3 TRBV7-9 - - CASSLVGGGTDTQYF TGTGCCAGCAGCTTGGTTGGCGGAGGCACAGATACGCAGTATTTT
TRBJ2-5 TRBV29-1 - - CSVASRGTSQETQYF TGCAGCGTTGCAAGCAGGGGGACTAGCCAAGAGACCCAGTACTTC
TRBJ1-1 TRBV7-2 TRBD1 once CASSLTGTGSEAFF TGTGCCAGCAGCCTTACCGGGACAGGATCTGAAGCTTTCTTT
TRBJ2-5 TRBV15 - - CATSTSGSSLQETQYF TGTGCCACCAGCACTTCCGGGTCTTCCCTCCAAGAGACCCAGTACTTC
TRBJ1-4 TRBV7-9 TRBD1 - CASSHETGVPNEKLFF TGCGCCAGCAGCCACGAAACAGGGGTTCCTAATGAAAAACTGTTTTTT
TRBJ2-7 TRBV7-3 - - CASSLTGGPNYYEQYF TGTGCCAGCAGCTTAACGGGGGGTCCCAACTACTACGAGCAGTACTTC
TRBJ1-5 TRBV7-2 - - CASSYKSGSNQPQHF TGTGCCAGCAGTTACAAGTCAGGGAGCAATCAGCCCCAGCATTTT
TRBJ1-2 TRBV28 TRBD1 - CASSPTPPGTGGLYGYTF TGTGCCAGCAGTCCCACCCCTCCCGGGACAGGGGGCCTCTATGGCTACACCTTC
TRBJ2-7 TRBV7-4 - - CASKREYEQYF TGTGCCAGCAAACGGGAGTACGAGCAGTACTTC
TRBJ1-6 TRBV25-1 - - CASSCATRVSSPLHF TGTGCCAGCAGTTGTGCGACCAGGGTCAGTTCACCCCTCCACTTT
TRBJ2-7 TRBV20-1 - - CSASRTASAYEQYF TGCAGTGCTAGCCGGACGGCTAGCGCCTACGAGCAGTACTTC